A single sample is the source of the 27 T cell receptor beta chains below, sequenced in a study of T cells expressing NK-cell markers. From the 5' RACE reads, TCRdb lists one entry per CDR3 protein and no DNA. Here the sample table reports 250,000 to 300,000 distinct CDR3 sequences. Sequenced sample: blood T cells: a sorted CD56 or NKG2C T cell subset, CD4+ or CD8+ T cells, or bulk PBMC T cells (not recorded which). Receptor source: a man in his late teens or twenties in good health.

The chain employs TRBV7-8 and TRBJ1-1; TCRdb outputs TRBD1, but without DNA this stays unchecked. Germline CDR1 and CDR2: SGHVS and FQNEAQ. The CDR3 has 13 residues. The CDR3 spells CASRGQTNTEAFF.

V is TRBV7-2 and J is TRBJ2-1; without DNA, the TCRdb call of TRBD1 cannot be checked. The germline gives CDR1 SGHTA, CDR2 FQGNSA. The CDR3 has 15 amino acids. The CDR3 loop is CASSPGQGNYNEQFF.

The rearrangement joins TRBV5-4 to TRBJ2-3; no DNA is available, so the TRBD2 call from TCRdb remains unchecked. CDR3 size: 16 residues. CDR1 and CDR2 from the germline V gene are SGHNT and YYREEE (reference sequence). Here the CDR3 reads CASSLEAGGDTDTQYF.

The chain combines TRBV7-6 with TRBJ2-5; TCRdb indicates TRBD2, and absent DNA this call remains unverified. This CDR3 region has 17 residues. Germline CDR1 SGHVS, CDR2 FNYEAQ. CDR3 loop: CASSTSTLAGAAETQYF.

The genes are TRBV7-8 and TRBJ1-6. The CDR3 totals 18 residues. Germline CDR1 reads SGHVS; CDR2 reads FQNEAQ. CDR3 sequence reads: CASSSLHTGSSYNSPLHF. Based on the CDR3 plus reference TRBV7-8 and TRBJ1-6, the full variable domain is GAGVSQSPRYKVAKRGQDVALRCDPISGHVSLFWYQQALGQGPEFLTYFQNEAQLDKSGLPSDRFFAERPEGSVSTLKIQRTQQEDSAVYLCASSSLHTGSSYNSPLHFGNGTRLTVT.

CDR3 sequence reads: CASSQTSGVDTGELFF. The chain couples TRBV4-3 to TRBJ2-2. CDR3 size: 16 residues. From germline, CDR1 is LGHNA and CDR2 YSLEER.

The CDR3 spells CSVRRGFLRQEAFF. V usage is TRBV29-1 and J usage is TRBJ1-1. CDR1 is SQVTM, CDR2 ANQGSEA, per germline. CDR3 size: 14 residues.

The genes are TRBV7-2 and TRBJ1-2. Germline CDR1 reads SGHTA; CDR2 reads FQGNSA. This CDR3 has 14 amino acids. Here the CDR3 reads CASSLATENYGYTF.

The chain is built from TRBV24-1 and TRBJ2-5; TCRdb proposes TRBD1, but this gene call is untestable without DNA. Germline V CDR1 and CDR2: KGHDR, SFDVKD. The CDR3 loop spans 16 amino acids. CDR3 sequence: CATSDSRGRGLETQYF.

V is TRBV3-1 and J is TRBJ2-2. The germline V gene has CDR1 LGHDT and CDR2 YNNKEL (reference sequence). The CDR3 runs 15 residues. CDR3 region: CASSLDAANTGELFF.

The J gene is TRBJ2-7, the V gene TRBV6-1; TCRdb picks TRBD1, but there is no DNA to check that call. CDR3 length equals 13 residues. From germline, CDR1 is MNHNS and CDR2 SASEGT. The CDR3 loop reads CASSHSGGYEQYF.

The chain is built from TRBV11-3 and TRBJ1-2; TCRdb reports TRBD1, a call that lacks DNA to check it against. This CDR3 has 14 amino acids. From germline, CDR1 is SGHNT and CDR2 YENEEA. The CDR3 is CASSSDRGTYGYTF.

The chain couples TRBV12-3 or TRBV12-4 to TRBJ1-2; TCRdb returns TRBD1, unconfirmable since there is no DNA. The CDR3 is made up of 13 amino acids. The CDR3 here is CASSFLGGLGYTF.

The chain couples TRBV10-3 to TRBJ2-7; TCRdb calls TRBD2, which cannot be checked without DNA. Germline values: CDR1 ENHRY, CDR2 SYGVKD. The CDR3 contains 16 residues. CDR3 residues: CAITNERAGPTVEQYF.

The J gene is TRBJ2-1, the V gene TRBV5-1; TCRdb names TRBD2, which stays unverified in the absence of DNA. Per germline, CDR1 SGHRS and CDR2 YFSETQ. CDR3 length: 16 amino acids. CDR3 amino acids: CASSLILAGGNNEQFF. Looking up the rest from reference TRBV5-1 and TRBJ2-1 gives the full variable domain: KAGVTQTPRYLIKTRGQQVTLSCSPISGHRSVSWYQQTPGQGLQFLFEYFSETQRNKGNFPGRFSGRQFSNSRSEMNVSTLELGDSALYLCASSLILAGGNNEQFFGPGTRLTVL.

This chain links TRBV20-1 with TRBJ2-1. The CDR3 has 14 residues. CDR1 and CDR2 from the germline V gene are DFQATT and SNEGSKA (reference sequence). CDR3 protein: CSARDRLVYNEQFF.

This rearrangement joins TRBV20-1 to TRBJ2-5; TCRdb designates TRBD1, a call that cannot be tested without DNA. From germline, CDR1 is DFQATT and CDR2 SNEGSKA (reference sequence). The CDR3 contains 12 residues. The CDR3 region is CSAITGIETQYF.

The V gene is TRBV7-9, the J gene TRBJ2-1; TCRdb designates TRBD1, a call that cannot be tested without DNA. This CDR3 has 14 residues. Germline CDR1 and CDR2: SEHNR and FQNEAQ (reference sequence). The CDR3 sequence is CASSLVSGLNEQFF. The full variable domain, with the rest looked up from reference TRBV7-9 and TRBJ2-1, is DTGVSQNPRHKITKRGQNVTFRCDPISEHNRLYWYRQTLGQGPEFLTYFQNEAQLEKSRLLSDRFSAERPKGSFSTLEIQRTEQGDSAMYLCASSLVSGLNEQFFGPGTRLTVL.

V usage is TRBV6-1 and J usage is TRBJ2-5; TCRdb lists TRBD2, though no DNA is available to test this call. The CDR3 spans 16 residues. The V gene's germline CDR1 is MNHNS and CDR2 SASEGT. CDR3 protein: CASRENPGLAGETQYF.

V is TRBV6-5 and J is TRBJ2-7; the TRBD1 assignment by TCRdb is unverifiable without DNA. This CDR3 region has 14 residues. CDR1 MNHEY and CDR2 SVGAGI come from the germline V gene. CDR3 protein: CASSYSIGAYEQYF.

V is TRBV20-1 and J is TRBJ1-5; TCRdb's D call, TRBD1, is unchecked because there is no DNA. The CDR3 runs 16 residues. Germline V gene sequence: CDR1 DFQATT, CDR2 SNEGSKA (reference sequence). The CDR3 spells CSARLRLQGGNQPQHF.

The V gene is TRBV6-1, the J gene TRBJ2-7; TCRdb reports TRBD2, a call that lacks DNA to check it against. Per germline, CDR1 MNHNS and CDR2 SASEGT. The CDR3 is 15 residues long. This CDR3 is CASSQTSGSKYEQYF.

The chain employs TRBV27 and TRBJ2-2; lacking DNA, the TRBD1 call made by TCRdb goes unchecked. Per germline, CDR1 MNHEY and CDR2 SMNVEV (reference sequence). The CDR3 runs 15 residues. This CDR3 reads CASNGYGASTGELFF.

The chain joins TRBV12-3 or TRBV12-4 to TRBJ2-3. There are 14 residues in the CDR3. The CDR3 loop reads CASSFRQGTDTQYF.

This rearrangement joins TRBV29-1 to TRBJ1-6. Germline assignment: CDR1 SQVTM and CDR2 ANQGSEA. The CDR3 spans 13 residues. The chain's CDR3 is CSASSSYNSPLHF.

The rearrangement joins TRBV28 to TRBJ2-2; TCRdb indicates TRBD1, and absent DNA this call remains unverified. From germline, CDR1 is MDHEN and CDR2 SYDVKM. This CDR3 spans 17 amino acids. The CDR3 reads CASSLPPPGEGAGELFF.

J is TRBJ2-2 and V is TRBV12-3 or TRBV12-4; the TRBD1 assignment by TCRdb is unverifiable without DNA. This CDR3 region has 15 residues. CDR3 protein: CASSWGRGMTGELFF.